This T cell receptor (beta chain) was found in a study of CD8 T cells in Susac syndrome (dated by TCRdb to about 2019). Regarding the complete study: Of the Susac syndrome patients who were sequenced, under ten were in clinical remission while about six had clinically active disease. Repertoire sequencing was used to test whether CD8+ T cell activation and differentiation in Susac syndrome was antigen driven. At the time of blood withdrawal, Susac syndrome patients were either therapy-naive, taking corticosteroids (with some also receiving IVIg), or on IVIg alone. Results and caveats for the whole study, not just this receptor: The CD4+ T cell repertoire of patients with Susac syndrome showed no detectable clonal expansion. The number of individuals in the TCR sequencing and HLA analysis was recognized as being relatively small.

RNA was extracted using the RNeasy kit, and about 0.45 to 1 ug of the RNA was reverse transcribed with random hexamers. The immunoSEQ multiplex PCR assay, which covers 54 Vbeta and 13 Jbeta segments, was used to amplify TCR beta CDR3 regions. PCR amplification bias was corrected using a synthetic template baseline for primer optimization and computational correction. For the original study's pipeline: Reads were annotated to V, D and J genes per IMGT and analyzed with immunoSEQ Analyzer, keeping only productive sequences. Clonality was computed as one minus Shannon entropy normalized by log2 of the number of productive unique sequences. Public and private clones were assessed among the 100 most prevalent clones of each patient and control. A clone was defined as Susac-specific if it was absent from the healthy and MS cohorts, from some 980 published viral clones and from other ImmuneACCESS disease sequences. TCRdb reprocessing: public reads trimmed at Q25 with fastp, clones called with MiXCR, in-frame beta chains kept. A single entry per CDR3 protein holds the most common genes and DNA from its merged rows. The V and J calls follow TCRdb's processing rather than the paper's. This sample is represented by over 150,000 distinct CDR3 sequences; about 96% of them were singletons. Together, the top ten hold around 0.12% of the sample.

Worth noting for this clonotype: Which antigen it targets is not known. It has no much larger one-base neighbor in the sample; base qualities were not kept.

Peripheral blood CD8+ and CD4+ T cells from healthy donors, Susac syndrome patients and multiple sclerosis patients were profiled using high-throughput TCR beta sequencing. The Susac syndrome patients fulfilled recently defined diagnostic criteria for either definite or probable disease. Bulk CD8+ and CD4+ T cells were purified by magnetic negative isolation, while CD8+ TEMRA cells were enriched using FACS. Blood was drawn into EDTA tubes, processed within 24 hours, and PBMCs were isolated by density gradient centrifugation. PBMCs intended for TCR sequencing were cryopreserved in liquid nitrogen and thawed later in a water bath at 37 degrees C. The sorted or isolated CD4+, CD8+ and CD8+ TEMRA cells had a purity of 90% or higher. The receptor was isolated from a human donor with Susac syndrome. Material: CD4+ T cells from PBMCs.

The CDR3 region has the sequence CASSVRGEAKNIQYF. The base sequence is TGTGCCAGCAGCGTTCGGGGGGAAGCCAAAAACATTCAGTACTTC. The rearranged segments are TRBV9 and TRBJ2-4, with TRBD2 matching 7 junction bases. From the cysteine through the phenylalanine, the CDR3 covers 15 amino acids. Of all the DNA, just the CDR3 is kept, 45 bases in frame from base 1. CDR1 and CDR2 are drawn from the germline V gene: SGDLS, YYNGEE. Relative to germline, V is missing 2 bases and J is missing 0 bases, with 2 bases of the junction outside any gene match. Outside the CDR3, residues come from the reference TRBV9 and TRBJ2-4 proteins, so the full variable domain is: DSGVTQTPKHLITATGQRVTLRCSPRSGDLSVYWYQQSLDQGLQFLIQYYNGEERAKGNILERFSAQQFPDLHSELNLSSLELGDSALYFCASSVRGEAKNIQYFGAGTRLSVL.